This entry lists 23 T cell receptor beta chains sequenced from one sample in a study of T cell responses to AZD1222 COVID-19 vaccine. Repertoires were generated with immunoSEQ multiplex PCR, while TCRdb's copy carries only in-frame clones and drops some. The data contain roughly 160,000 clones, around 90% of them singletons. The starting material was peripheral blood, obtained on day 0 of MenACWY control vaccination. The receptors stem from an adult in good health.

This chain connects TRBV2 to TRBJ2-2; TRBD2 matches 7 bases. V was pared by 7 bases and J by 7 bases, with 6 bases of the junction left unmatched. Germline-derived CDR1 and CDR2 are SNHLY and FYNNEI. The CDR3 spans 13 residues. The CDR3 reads CASMREWSGELFF. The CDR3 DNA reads TGTGCCAGCATGCGGGAGTGGAGCGGGGAGCTGTTTTTT.

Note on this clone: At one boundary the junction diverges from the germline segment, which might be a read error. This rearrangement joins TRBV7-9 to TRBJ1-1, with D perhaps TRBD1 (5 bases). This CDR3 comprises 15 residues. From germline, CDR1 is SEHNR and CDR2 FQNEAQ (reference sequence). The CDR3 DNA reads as TGTGTCAGCAGCTTAGGGACGCAAGAGAGAACTGAAGCTTTCTTT. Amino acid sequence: CVSSLGTQERTEAFF.

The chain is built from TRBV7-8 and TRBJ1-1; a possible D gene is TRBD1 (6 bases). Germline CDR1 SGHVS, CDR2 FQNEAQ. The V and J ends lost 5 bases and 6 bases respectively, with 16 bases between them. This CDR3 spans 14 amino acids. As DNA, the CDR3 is TGTGCCAGCAGCCGAGGGGGGCGCATCTCTGAAGCTTTCTTT. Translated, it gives CASSRGGRISEAFF.

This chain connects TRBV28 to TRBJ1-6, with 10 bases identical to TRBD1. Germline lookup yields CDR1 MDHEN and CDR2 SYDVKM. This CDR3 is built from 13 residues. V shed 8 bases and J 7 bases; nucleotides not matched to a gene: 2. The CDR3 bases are TGTGCCAGCCGGACAGGGGGGAATTCACCCCTCCACTTT. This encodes CASRTGGNSPLHF.

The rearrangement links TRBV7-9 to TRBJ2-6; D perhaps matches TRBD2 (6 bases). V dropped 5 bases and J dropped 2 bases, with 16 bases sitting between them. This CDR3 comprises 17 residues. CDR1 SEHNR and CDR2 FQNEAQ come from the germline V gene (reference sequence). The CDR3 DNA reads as TGTGCCAGCAGCCAGGGAGCGAGCGGGCCTGGGGCCAACGTCCTGACTTTC. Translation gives CASSQGASGPGANVLTF. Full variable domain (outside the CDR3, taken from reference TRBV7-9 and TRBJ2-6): DTGVSQNPRHKITKRGQNVTFRCDPISEHNRLYWYRQTLGQGPEFLTYFQNEAQLEKSRLLSDRFSAERPKGSFSTLEIQRTEQGDSAMYLCASSQGASGPGANVLTFGAGSRLTVL.

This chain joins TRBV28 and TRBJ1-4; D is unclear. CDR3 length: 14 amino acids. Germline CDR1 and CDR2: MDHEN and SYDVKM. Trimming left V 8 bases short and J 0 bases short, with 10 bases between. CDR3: CASSWGATNEKLFF. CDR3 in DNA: TGTGCCAGCTCCTGGGGTGCAACTAATGAAAAACTGTTTTTT.

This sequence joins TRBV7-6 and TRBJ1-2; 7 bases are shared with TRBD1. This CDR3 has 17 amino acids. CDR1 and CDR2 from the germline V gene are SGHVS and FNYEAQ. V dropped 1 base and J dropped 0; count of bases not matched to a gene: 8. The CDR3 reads CASSLVPGGKANYGYTF. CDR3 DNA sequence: TGTGCCAGCAGCTTAGTACCAGGGGGAAAAGCTAACTATGGCTACACCTTC.

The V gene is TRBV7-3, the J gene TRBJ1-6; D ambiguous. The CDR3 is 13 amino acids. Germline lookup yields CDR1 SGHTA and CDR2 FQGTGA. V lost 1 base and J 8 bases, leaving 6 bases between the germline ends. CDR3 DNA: TGTGCCAGCAGCTTAAGTCGAGATTCACCCCTCCACTTT. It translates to CASSLSRDSPLHF.

This CDR3 reads CASSADTATQYF. The DNA of the CDR3 is TGTGCCAGCAGCGCAGACACCGCGACCCAGTACTTC. The chain couples TRBV9 to TRBJ2-5; D is unclear. Trimming took off 3 bases at V and 7 bases at J, with 10 bases between the two ends. Germline loops: CDR1 SGDLS, CDR2 YYNGEE. This CDR3 is 12 amino acids long.

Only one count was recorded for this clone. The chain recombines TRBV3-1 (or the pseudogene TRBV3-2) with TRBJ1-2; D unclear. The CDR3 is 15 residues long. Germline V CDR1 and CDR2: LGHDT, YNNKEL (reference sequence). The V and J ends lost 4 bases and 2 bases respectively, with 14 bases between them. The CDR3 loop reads CASSPRERYNYGYTF. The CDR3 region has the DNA TGTGCCAGCAGCCCCCGGGAGAGGTACAACTATGGCTACACCTTC.

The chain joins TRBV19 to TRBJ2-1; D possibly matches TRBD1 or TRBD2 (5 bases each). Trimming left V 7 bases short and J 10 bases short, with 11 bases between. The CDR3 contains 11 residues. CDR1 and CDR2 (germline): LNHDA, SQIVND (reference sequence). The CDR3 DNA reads TGTGCCAGTACCTCTTGGGGGGAGCAGTTCTTC. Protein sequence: CASTSWGEQFF.

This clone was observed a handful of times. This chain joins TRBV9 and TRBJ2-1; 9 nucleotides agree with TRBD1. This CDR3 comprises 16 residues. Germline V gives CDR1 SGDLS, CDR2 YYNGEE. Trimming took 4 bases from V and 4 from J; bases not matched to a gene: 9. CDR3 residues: CASSPSGTGIYNEQFF. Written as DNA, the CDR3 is TGTGCCAGCAGCCCGTCCGGGACAGGGATTTACAATGAGCAGTTCTTC.

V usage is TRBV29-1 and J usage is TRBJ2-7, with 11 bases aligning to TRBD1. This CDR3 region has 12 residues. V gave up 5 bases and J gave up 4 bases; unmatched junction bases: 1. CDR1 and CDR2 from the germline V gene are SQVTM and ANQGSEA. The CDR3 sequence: CSVWDRGYEQYF. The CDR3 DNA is TGCAGCGTTTGGGACAGGGGGTACGAGCAGTACTTC.

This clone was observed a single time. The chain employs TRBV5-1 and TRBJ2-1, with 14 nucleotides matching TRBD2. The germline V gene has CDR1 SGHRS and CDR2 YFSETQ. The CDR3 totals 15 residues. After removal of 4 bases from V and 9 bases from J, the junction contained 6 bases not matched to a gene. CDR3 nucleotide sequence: TGCGCCAGCAGCCAGGGACTAGCGGGAGCGGGTGAGCAGTTCTTC. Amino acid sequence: CASSQGLAGAGEQFF.

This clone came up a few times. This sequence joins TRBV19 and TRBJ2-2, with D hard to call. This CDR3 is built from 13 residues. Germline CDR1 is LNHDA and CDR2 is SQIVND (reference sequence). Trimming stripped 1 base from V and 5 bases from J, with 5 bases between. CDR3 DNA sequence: TGTGCCAGTAGTATAGGGGGTACCGGGGAGCTGTTTTTT. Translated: CASSIGGTGELFF.

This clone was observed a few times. CDR3 in DNA: TGCAGCGTTGTCGAGGGCAGGGGGCTCAACACTGAAGCTTTCTTT. Its translation is CSVVEGRGLNTEAFF. This chain links TRBV29-1 with TRBJ1-1, with 8 bases that match TRBD1. The CDR3 loop spans 15 amino acids. Germline V CDR1 and CDR2: SQVTM, ANQGSEA. J was trimmed by 2 bases and V by 4 bases; bases with no gene match: 9.

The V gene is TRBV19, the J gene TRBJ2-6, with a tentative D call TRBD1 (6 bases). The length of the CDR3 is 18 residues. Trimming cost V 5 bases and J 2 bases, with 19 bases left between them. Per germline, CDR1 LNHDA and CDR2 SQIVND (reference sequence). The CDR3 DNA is TGTGCCAGTAGTGTATGGACAGCCGCGGCCGCTGGGGCCAACGTCCTGACTTTC. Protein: CASSVWTAAAAGANVLTF.

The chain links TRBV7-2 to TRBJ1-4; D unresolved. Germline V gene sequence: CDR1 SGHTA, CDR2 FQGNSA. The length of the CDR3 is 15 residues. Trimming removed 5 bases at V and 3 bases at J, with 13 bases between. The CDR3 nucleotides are TGTGCCAGCAGCCAACAGACCGGCCCTAATGAAAAACTGTTTTTT. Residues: CASSQQTGPNEKLFF.

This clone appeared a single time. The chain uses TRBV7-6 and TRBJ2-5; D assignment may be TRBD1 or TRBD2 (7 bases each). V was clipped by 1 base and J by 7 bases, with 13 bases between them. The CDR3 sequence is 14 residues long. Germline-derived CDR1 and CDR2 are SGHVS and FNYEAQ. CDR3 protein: CASSLVDREGTQYF. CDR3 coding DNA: TGTGCCAGCAGCTTAGTTGACAGGGAGGGGACCCAGTACTTC.

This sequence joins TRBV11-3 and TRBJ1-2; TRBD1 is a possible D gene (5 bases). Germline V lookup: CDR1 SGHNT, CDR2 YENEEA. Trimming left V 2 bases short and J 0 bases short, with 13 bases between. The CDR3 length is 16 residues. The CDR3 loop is CASSLRGTSTNYGYTF. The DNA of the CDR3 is TGTGCCAGCAGCTTACGCGGGACGTCCACTAACTATGGCTACACCTTC.

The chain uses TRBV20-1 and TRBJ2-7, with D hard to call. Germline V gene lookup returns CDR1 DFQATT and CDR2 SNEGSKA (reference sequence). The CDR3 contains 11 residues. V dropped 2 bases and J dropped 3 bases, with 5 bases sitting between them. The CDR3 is CSARRSYEQYF. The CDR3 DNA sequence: TGCAGTGCTAGACGCAGCTACGAGCAGTACTTC.

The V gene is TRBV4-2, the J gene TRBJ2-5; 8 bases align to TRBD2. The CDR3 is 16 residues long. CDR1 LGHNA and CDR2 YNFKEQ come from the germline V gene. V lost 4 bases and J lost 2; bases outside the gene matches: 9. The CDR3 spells CASSPRLAGDQETQYF. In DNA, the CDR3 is TGTGCCAGCAGCCCCCGGCTAGCGGGCGATCAAGAGACCCAGTACTTC.

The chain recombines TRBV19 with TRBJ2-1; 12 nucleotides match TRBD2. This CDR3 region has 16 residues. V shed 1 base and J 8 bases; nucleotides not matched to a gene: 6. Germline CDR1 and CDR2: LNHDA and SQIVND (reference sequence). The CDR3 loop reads CASSIGTSGGRHEQFF. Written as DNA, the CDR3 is TGTGCCAGTAGTATAGGTACTAGCGGGGGGCGGCATGAGCAGTTCTTC.